The next 24 T cell receptor beta chains were all read from a single sample in a study of OX40 agonist ivuxolimab in advanced cancers. Measured with immunoSEQ multiplex PCR; TCRdb has only the in-frame clones, and not every one. This sample has over 20,000 clones; approximately 88% occur once, and the top ten carry approximately 37%. Sequencing used CD4+ or CD8+ T cells sorted from blood, obtained in a trial of the OX40 agonist ivuxolimab. These receptors all stem from an adult with an advanced solid tumor such as melanoma, head and neck, liver or kidney cancer.

V gene TRBV9 combines with J gene TRBJ2-7; 8 nucleotides align to TRBD2. This CDR3 is 17 amino acids long. V was clipped by 0 bases and J by 0 bases; unmatched bases: 8. Germline CDR1 and CDR2: SGDLS and YYNGEE. This CDR3 is CASSVASVAGPSYEQYF. In DNA, the CDR3 is TGTGCCAGCAGCGTAGCTTCGGTAGCGGGACCCTCCTACGAGCAGTACTTC.

This chain joins TRBV10-3 and TRBJ2-3; 11 positions match TRBD2. This CDR3 comprises 20 residues. Germline loops: CDR1 ENHRY, CDR2 SYGVKD. V shed 2 bases and J 0 bases; nucleotides not matched to a gene: 13. CDR3 sequence reads: CAISEPRTSGQSSSTDTQYF. The CDR3, as DNA: TGTGCCATCAGTGAGCCCAGGACTAGCGGGCAGTCCTCTAGCACAGATACGCAGTATTTT.

V usage is TRBV10-1 and J usage is TRBJ2-3, with 7 nucleotides matching TRBD2. Germline loops: CDR1 WNHNN, CDR2 SYGVQD (reference sequence). The CDR3 contains 17 residues. The V gene end was trimmed by 0 bases and the J gene end by 0 bases; junction bases not matched to a gene: 6. As DNA, the CDR3 is TGCGCCAGCAGTGAGTCGACGGAGCGGGGAAGCACAGATACGCAGTATTTT. This codes for CASSESTERGSTDTQYF.

The rearrangement uses TRBV21-1 and TRBJ2-1; TRBD1 reflects the table's D call only, with no check against the DNA. TRBV21-1 counts as a pseudogene. This CDR3 region has 17 residues. DNA of the CDR3: TGTGCCAGCCCAGGACAGGCACCCCCGCATGCCTACAATGAGCAGTTCTTC. The encoded protein is CASPGQAPPHAYNEQFF.

V gene TRBV7-8 combines with J gene TRBJ1-2, with TRBD1 matching over 9 bases. Germline CDR1 is SGHVS and CDR2 is FQNEAQ. This CDR3 spans 14 amino acids. Losses at the gene ends were 5 bases for V and 7 bases for J; bases not matched to a gene: 8. The CDR3 sequence is CASSNHRGQGGYTF. CDR3 nucleotide sequence: TGTGCCAGCAGCAACCACAGGGGGCAAGGTGGCTACACCTTC.

This clone was picked up one time. The chain recombines TRBV7-6 with TRBJ1-2; D might be TRBD1 (5 bases). Germline V gene data show CDR1 as SGHVS and CDR2 as FNYEAQ. V was clipped by 2 bases and J by 0 bases, with 19 bases between them. The CDR3 consists of 18 residues. CDR3 DNA sequence: TGTGCCAGCAGCTTAACTGGAACGAGGGGAACCGCTAACTATGGCTACACCTTC. This codes for CASSLTGTRGTANYGYTF.

This chain connects TRBV4-1 to TRBJ2-7, with unresolved D. The CDR3 runs 11 residues. With 0 bases removed from V and 5 bases from J, the gap between germline ends came to 2 bases. The germline CDR1 and CDR2 sequences are MGHRA and YSYEKL. CDR3 DNA sequence: TGCGCCAGCAGCCAAGAACACGAGCAGTACTTC. Its translation: CASSQEHEQYF.

Points on this clone: Likely a read error: the CDR3 ends without its conserved phenylalanine or tryptophan. J is TRBJ2-7 and V is TRBV27; 7 nucleotides line up with TRBD1. This CDR3 is 15 amino acids long. The ends lost 5 bases at V and 2 bases at J; junction bases unmatched: 9. Germline V lookup: CDR1 MNHEY, CDR2 SMNVEV (reference sequence). CDR3 nucleotide sequence: TGTGCCAGCAGTCAACCGGACAGGAGACCCTACGAGCAGTACTCC. This encodes CASSQPDRRPYEQYS.

This chain joins TRBV4-3 and TRBJ2-7, with 9 bases aligning to TRBD1. CDR3 length: 14 residues. CDR1 LGHNA and CDR2 YSLEER come from the germline V gene. Germline trimming cut 4 bases from V and 2 bases from J; bases unmatched to any gene: 3. This chain's CDR3 is CASSPGQGAYEQYF. In DNA form, the CDR3 reads TGCGCCAGCAGCCCGGGACAGGGAGCCTACGAGCAGTACTTC.

V is TRBV27 and J is TRBJ1-6; D not resolved. The V gene's germline CDR1 is MNHEY and CDR2 SMNVEV (reference sequence). V lost 6 bases to trimming and J lost 10 bases, with 16 bases between them. This CDR3 contains 14 residues. CDR3 sequence: CASSQGMVGSPLHF. DNA of the CDR3: TGTGCCAGCAGCCAAGGAATGGTAGGGTCACCCCTCCACTTT.

This rearrangement joins TRBV13 to TRBJ1-1, with unresolved D. The germline V and J ends were trimmed by 5 bases and 1 base, with 11 bases remaining between them. The CDR3 runs 14 residues. Germline CDR1 and CDR2: PRHDT and FYEKMQ (reference sequence). The CDR3, as DNA: TGTGCCAGCAGCCCCCCTAGCTGGAACACTGAAGCTTTCTTT. It specifies CASSPPSWNTEAFF.

This chain connects TRBV13 to TRBJ2-7; 9 bases align to TRBD2. This CDR3 comprises 14 residues. Trimming removed 5 bases from V and 3 bases from J; junction bases left unmatched: 5. The germline CDR1 and CDR2 sequences are PRHDT and FYEKMQ (reference sequence). CDR3 nucleotide sequence: TGTGCCAGCAGCCCGCGGGAGGGCCGCTACGAGCAGTACTTC. Its protein product is CASSPREGRYEQYF.

The chain is built from TRBV7-9 and TRBJ1-5; D unclear. The CDR3 runs to 15 residues. Per the germline V gene, CDR1 is SEHNR and CDR2 is FQNEAQ (reference sequence). V was shortened by 4 bases and J by 2 bases, with 12 bases between the two germline ends. The DNA for the CDR3 is TGTGCCAGCAGCTCCCCCTTCGAGGGCAATCAGCCCCAGCATTTT. Protein sequence: CASSSPFEGNQPQHF.

The rearrangement links TRBV9 to TRBJ2-3; TRBD2 matches at 9 bases. After removal of 7 bases from V and 2 bases from J, the junction contained 17 bases not matched to a gene. This CDR3 contains 18 residues. Germline V gene sequence: CDR1 SGDLS, CDR2 YYNGEE. The CDR3 nucleotides read TGTGCCAGCGCCCACCCTAGCGGTCTAGCGGGGATCACAGATACGCAGTATTTT. Its translation: CASAHPSGLAGITDTQYF. The complete variable domain, with remaining parts taken from reference TRBV9 and TRBJ2-3, reads DSGVTQTPKHLITATGQRVTLRCSPRSGDLSVYWYQQSLDQGLQFLIQYYNGEERAKGNILERFSAQQFPDLHSELNLSSLELGDSALYFCASAHPSGLAGITDTQYFGPGTRLTVL.

The chain has TRBV6-5 and TRBJ2-2; D is perhaps TRBD2 (6 bases). V lost 10 bases and J 3 bases, leaving 15 bases between the germline ends. CDR3 length: 14 amino acids. CDR1 MNHEY and CDR2 SVGAGI come from the germline V gene. CDR3 residues: CATERDSYTGELFF. The DNA for the CDR3 is TGTGCCACCGAACGGGACTCTTACACCGGGGAGCTGTTTTTT.

The chain is built from TRBV14 and TRBJ2-4, with D unresolved. The length of the CDR3 is 15 residues. CDR1 is SGHDN, CDR2 FVKESK, per germline. The V gene lost 3 bases and the J gene lost 2 bases, with 11 bases spanning the gap. The CDR3 reads CASSQKVPTKNIQYF. CDR3 coding DNA: TGTGCCAGCAGCCAGAAGGTTCCGACCAAAAACATTCAGTACTTC.

The V and J genes are TRBV11-2 and TRBJ2-5; TRBD2 aligns across 7 bases. Looked up from germline, CDR1 is SGHAT and CDR2 is FQNNGV. This CDR3 contains 16 residues. With V trimmed by 2 bases and J by 4 bases, 10 bases remained unmatched. The CDR3 coding sequence is TGTGCCAGCAGCTTAAGAAGGACTAGTCCCGTAGAGACCCAGTACTTC. Amino acids: CASSLRRTSPVETQYF.

This chain joins TRBV27 and TRBJ1-6; TRBD1 might be the D (6 bases). This CDR3 region has 14 residues. The ends were cut back, 5 bases at V and 9 bases at J, with 14 bases in the middle. Germline V gene sequence: CDR1 MNHEY, CDR2 SMNVEV (reference sequence). In DNA form, the CDR3 reads TGTGCCAGCAGTGTCGAGGGGGTCTTTTCACCCCTCCACTTT. Its translation is CASSVEGVFSPLHF.

The rearrangement links TRBV4-3 to TRBJ2-1, with 11 bases that match TRBD2. The germline CDR1 and CDR2 sequences are LGHNA and YSLEER. Trimming cost V 5 bases and J 6 bases; bases outside gene matches: 3. This CDR3 is 14 amino acids long. Here the CDR3 DNA reads TGCGCCAGCAGCTTGGGACTAGCGGCCAATGAGCAGTTCTTC. Its translation: CASSLGLAANEQFF.

The sample holds a few counts of this clone. The CDR3 sequence: CASSYLYPTGQETQYF. The DNA of the CDR3 is TGTGCCAGCAGTTACCTTTACCCGACAGGGCAAGAGACCCAGTACTTC. The V call is TRBV6-5, the J call TRBJ2-5; 7 bases fit TRBD1. Germline loops: CDR1 MNHEY, CDR2 SVGAGI. This CDR3 has 16 amino acids. The junction had 8 bases not matched to a gene; V was cut back by 2 bases and J by 2 bases.

The chain couples TRBV4-3 to TRBJ2-4, with 7 bases fitting TRBD2. The CDR3 has 14 amino acids. Trimming at V came to 3 bases and at J to 9 bases, leaving 8 bases not matched to a gene. Germline V gene sequence: CDR1 LGHNA, CDR2 YSLEER. The CDR3 sequence: CASSQKRGLSIQYF. The CDR3 DNA reads TGCGCCAGCAGCCAGAAGCGGGGTTTGAGCATTCAGTACTTC.

This clone was seen once. This chain joins TRBV10-3 and TRBJ2-2, with 7 bases lining up with TRBD1. CDR3 size: 16 residues. The germline V gene encodes CDR1 ENHRY and CDR2 SYGVKD. The V gene end was trimmed by 6 bases and the J gene end by 0 bases; junction bases not matched to a gene: 7. The DNA for the CDR3 is TGTGCCATCAGCGATAGACAGGGCGCGAACACCGGGGAGCTGTTTTTT. Translated, it gives CAISDRQGANTGELFF.

The genes are TRBV27 and TRBJ2-2, with 14 nucleotides matching TRBD2. Losses at the gene ends were 5 bases for V and 6 bases for J; bases not matched to a gene: 14. In germline, CDR1 is MNHEY, CDR2 SMNVEV (reference sequence). The CDR3 is made up of 19 amino acids. The CDR3 bases are TGTGCCAGCAGTCGGTCGGGACTAGCGGGAGAAATATCGGCCGGGGAGCTGTTTTTT. Protein sequence: CASSRSGLAGEISAGELFF.

Written as DNA, the CDR3 is TGTGCCAGCAGTTACTCTGCGGGAGAATATACCGGGGAGCTGTTTTTT. Protein: CASSYSAGEYTGELFF. V usage is TRBV6-5 and J usage is TRBJ2-2; 7 nucleotides align to TRBD2. J gave up 5 bases and V 0 bases, and 6 bases lay outside the gene matches. Germline CDR1 reads MNHEY; CDR2 reads SVGAGI. This CDR3 region has 16 residues.